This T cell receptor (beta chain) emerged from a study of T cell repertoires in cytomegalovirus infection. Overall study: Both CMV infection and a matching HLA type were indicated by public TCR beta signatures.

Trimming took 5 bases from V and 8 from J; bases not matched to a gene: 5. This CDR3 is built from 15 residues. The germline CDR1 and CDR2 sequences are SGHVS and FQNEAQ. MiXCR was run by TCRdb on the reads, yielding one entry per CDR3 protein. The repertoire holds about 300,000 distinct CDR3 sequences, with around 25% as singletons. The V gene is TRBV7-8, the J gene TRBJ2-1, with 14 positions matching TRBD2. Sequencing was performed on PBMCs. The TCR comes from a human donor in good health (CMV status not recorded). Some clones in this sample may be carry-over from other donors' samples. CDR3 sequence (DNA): TGTGCCAGCAGCAAGACTAGCGGGAGGGCCGATGAGCAGTTCTTC. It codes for CASSKTSGRADEQFF. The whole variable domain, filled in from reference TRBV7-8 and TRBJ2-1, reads GAGVSQSPRYKVAKRGQDVALRCDPISGHVSLFWYQQALGQGPEFLTYFQNEAQLDKSGLPSDRFFAERPEGSVSTLKIQRTQQEDSAVYLCASSKTSGRADEQFFGPGTRLTVL.